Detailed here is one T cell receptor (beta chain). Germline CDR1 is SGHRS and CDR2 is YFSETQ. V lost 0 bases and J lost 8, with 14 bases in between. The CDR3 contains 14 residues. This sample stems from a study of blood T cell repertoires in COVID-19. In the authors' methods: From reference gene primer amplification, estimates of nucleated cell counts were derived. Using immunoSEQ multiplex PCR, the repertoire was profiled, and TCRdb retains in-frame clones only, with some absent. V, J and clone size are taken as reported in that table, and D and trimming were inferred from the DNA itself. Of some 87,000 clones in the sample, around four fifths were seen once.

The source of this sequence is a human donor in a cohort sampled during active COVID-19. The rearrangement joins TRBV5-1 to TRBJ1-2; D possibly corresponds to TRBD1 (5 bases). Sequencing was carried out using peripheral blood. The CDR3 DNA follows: TGCGCCAGCAGCTTGGAACGGTACCAGGGCGGCTACACCTTC. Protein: CASSLERYQGGYTF.